These T cell receptor beta chains were read from a single sample in a study of blood T cell repertoires in COVID-19. Libraries were prepared by immunoSEQ multiplex PCR; TCRdb keeps only in-frame clonotypes and omits some of them. The profile shows 100,000 or so clones, around 85% of them singletons. Material: PBMCs or T cells enriched from blood (not recorded which). The receptors stem from a woman aged 45-65 years who had recovered from COVID-19. Each CDR3 is given with its conserved first and last residue. D genes are given only for firm matches. Expanded clones are given a class, and other clones once, few, many or no size at all.

V: TRBV2
size: .
D: .
length: 13
J: TRBJ2-2
CDR3: CASTARQSGELFF
DNA: TGTGCCAGCACTGCCCGACAGAGCGGGGAGCTGTTTTTT

V: TRBV6-1
size: .
D: TRBD1
length: 16
J: TRBJ1-1
CDR3: CASSGGQGTMNTEAFF
DNA: TGTGCCAGCAGTGGAGGACAGGGGACAATGAACACTGAAGCTTTCTTT

V: TRBV28
size: .
D: TRBD1
length: 13
J: TRBJ1-2
CDR3: CASRPQGDYGYTF
DNA: TGTGCCAGCAGACCTCAGGGGGACTATGGCTACACCTTC

V: TRBV28
size: .
D: .
length: 15
J: TRBJ2-2
CDR3: CASSLYRAYTGELFF
DNA: TGTGCCAGCAGTTTATACAGGGCTTACACCGGGGAGCTGTTTTTT

V: TRBV18
size: .
D: .
length: 16
J: TRBJ1-4
CDR3: CASSGNSGGRDEKLFF
DNA: TGTGCCAGCTCAGGGAACAGCGGAGGTCGTGATGAAAAACTGTTTTTT

V: TRBV7-3
size: .
D: .
length: 15
J: TRBJ2-7
CDR3: CASSPKGGTLYEQYF
DNA: TGTGCCAGCAGCCCTAAGGGGGGGACCCTCTACGAGCAGTACTTC

V: TRBV5-1
size: .
D: .
length: 13
J: TRBJ2-1
CDR3: CASSSLALGEQFF
DNA: TGCGCCAGCAGCTCATTAGCGTTAGGTGAGCAGTTCTTC

V: TRBV19
size: .
D: TRBD1
length: 13
J: TRBJ1-5
CDR3: CASSIVQGGSKHF
DNA: TGTGCCAGTAGTATAGTCCAGGGGGGATCCAAGCATTTT

V: TRBV5-6
size: .
D: .
length: 17
J: TRBJ2-1
CDR3: CASSLANSESSYNEQFF
DNA: TGTGCCAGCAGCTTGGCGAATTCTGAGAGCTCCTACAATGAGCAGTTCTTC

V: TRBV4-1
size: .
D: .
length: 15
J: TRBJ1-1
CDR3: CASSHPGGMNTEAFF
DNA: TGCGCCAGCAGCCATCCCGGGGGGATGAACACTGAAGCTTTCTTT

V: TRBV14
size: .
D: .
length: 13
J: TRBJ2-7
CDR3: CASSQDRGYEQYF
DNA: TGTGCCAGCAGCCAAGACAGGGGTTACGAGCAGTACTTC

V: TRBV28
size: .
D: TRBD1
length: 15
J: TRBJ1-2
CDR3: CASSLPTGGGYGYTF
DNA: TGTGCCAGCAGTTTACCGACAGGGGGAGGCTATGGCTACACCTTC

V: TRBV5-1
size: .
D: .
length: 14
J: TRBJ2-3
CDR3: CASSFRRDTDTQYF
DNA: TGCGCCAGCAGCTTTAGGCGGGATACAGATACGCAGTATTTT

V: TRBV2
size: .
D: .
length: 14
J: TRBJ1-1
CDR3: CASIPTVSNTEAFF
DNA: TGTGCCAGCATCCCGACAGTCTCGAACACTGAAGCTTTCTTT

V: TRBV19
size: .
D: TRBD1
length: 12
J: TRBJ2-7
CDR3: CASTGTGYEQYF
DNA: TGTGCCAGCACCGGGACAGGCTACGAGCAGTACTTC

V: TRBV19
size: .
D: .
length: 11
J: TRBJ1-1
CDR3: CASRATVEAFF
DNA: TGTGCCAGTAGGGCGACAGTTGAAGCTTTCTTT

V: TRBV4-1
size: .
D: TRBD1
length: 13
J: TRBJ2-7
CDR3: CASSQADRAEQYF
DNA: TGCGCCAGCAGCCAGGCCGACAGGGCCGAGCAGTACTTC

V: TRBV24-1
size: .
D: .
length: 15
J: TRBJ1-1
CDR3: CATSTTHGGHTEAFF
DNA: TGTGCCACCAGTACCACGCACGGGGGGCACACTGAAGCTTTCTTT

V: TRBV24-1
size: .
D: TRBD1
length: 16
J: TRBJ1-4
CDR3: CATSDSPGTGEEKLFF
DNA: TGTGCCACCAGTGATTCGCCCGGGACAGGGGAGGAAAAACTGTTTTTT

V: TRBV19
size: .
D: TRBD1
length: 14
J: TRBJ1-1
CDR3: CASSMDRGNTEAFF
DNA: TGTGCCAGTAGTATGGACAGGGGGAACACTGAAGCTTTCTTT

V: TRBV10-2
size: .
D: .
length: 11
J: TRBJ2-3
CDR3: CASTAGDTQYF
DNA: TGCGCCAGCACGGCGGGAGATACGCAGTATTTT

V: TRBV10-3
size: .
D: TRBD1
length: 17
J: TRBJ1-6
CDR3: CAISAGQGGSYNSPLHF
DNA: TGTGCCATCAGTGCTGGACAGGGGGGCTCCTATAATTCACCCCTCCACTTT

V: TRBV7-2
size: .
D: TRBD2
length: 14
J: TRBJ2-7
CDR3: CASSALTSGDEQYF
DNA: TGTGCCAGCAGCGCATTAACTAGCGGGGACGAGCAGTACTTC

V: TRBV9
size: .
D: .
length: 15
J: TRBJ2-3
CDR3: CASSVAGQRTDTQYF
DNA: TGTGCCAGCAGCGTAGCTGGACAGCGCACAGATACGCAGTATTTT

V: TRBV5-1
size: .
D: .
length: 14
J: TRBJ2-7
CDR3: CASSEGTSPYEQYF
DNA: TGCGCCAGCAGCGAGGGTACGTCCCCCTACGAGCAGTACTTC

V: TRBV7-8
size: .
D: .
length: 12
J: TRBJ2-7
CDR3: CASSFSSYEQYF
DNA: TGTGCCAGCAGCTTCAGCTCCTACGAGCAGTACTTC

V: TRBV30
size: .
D: TRBD1
length: 13
J: TRBJ1-2
CDR3: CAWSLGQGDGYTF
DNA: TGTGCCTGGAGCCTGGGACAGGGTGATGGCTACACCTTC

V: TRBV18
size: .
D: TRBD2
length: 14
J: TRBJ2-7
CDR3: CASSPGGSKQSQYF
DNA: TGTGCCAGCTCCCCGGGGGGATCGAAGCAGTCGCAGTACTTC

V: TRBV27
size: .
D: TRBD2
length: 17
J: TRBJ2-7
CDR3: CASSSGLAGGPGAEQYF
DNA: TGTGCCAGCAGTTCCGGACTAGCGGGAGGGCCAGGAGCCGAGCAGTACTTC

V: TRBV7-9
size: .
D: .
length: 15
J: TRBJ2-5
CDR3: CASSTKARVGETQYF
DNA: TGTGCCAGCTCTACCAAGGCCAGGGTTGGAGAGACCCAGTACTTC

V: TRBV15
size: once
D: TRBD1
length: 14
J: TRBJ2-3
CDR3: CATLQGAGTDTQYF
DNA: TGTGCCACCTTACAGGGGGCAGGGACAGATACGCAGTATTTT

V: TRBV24-1
size: .
D: TRBD1
length: 16
J: TRBJ2-2
CDR3: CATSATGTGTTGELFF
DNA: TGTGCCACCAGTGCCACCGGGACAGGGACCACCGGGGAGCTGTTTTTT

V: TRBV3-1/TRBV3-2
size: .
D: .
length: 13
J: TRBJ2-5
CDR3: CASSQEVYAPPYF
DNA: TGTGCCAGCAGCCAAGAAGTCTACGCACCGCCGTACTTC

V: TRBV28
size: .
D: .
length: 13
J: TRBJ1-1
CDR3: CASRGQGPRPAFF
DNA: TGTGCCAGCAGGGGTCAGGGGCCTCGACCGGCTTTCTTT

V: TRBV27
size: .
D: .
length: 12
J: TRBJ1-2
CDR3: CASRNLDYGYTF
DNA: TGTGCCAGCAGGAACCTAGACTATGGCTACACCTTC

V: TRBV19
size: .
D: .
length: 15
J: TRBJ1-6
CDR3: CASQPGSEGNSPLHF
DNA: TGTGCCAGTCAGCCGGGCTCCGAGGGAAATTCACCCCTCCACTTT

V: TRBV28
size: .
D: TRBD1
length: 15
J: TRBJ2-3
CDR3: CASRVGTGDTDTQYF
DNA: TGTGCCAGCAGAGTCGGGACAGGAGACACAGATACGCAGTATTTT

V: TRBV30
size: .
D: TRBD2
length: 13
J: TRBJ2-3
CDR3: CAWAGTSRDTQYF
DNA: TGTGCCTGGGCCGGGACTAGTAGAGATACGCAGTATTTT

V: TRBV10-3
size: .
D: TRBD1
length: 13
J: TRBJ1-6
CDR3: CAISVPGGQGPHF
DNA: TGTGCCATCAGTGTCCCCGGGGGACAGGGGCCCCACTTT

V: TRBV5-1
size: once
D: TRBD1
length: 16
J: TRBJ1-4
CDR3: CASSLAEGTGFEKLFF
DNA: TGCGCCAGCAGCTTGGCCGAGGGGACAGGGTTTGAAAAACTGTTTTTT

V: TRBV30
size: .
D: TRBD1
length: 15
J: TRBJ1-6
CDR3: CACSTFGTGVTPLHF
DNA: TGTGCCTGCTCTACCTTTGGGACAGGGGTTACACCCCTCCACTTT

V: TRBV2
size: .
D: .
length: 14
J: TRBJ1-4
CDR3: CASSLWQEGEKLFF
DNA: TGTGCCAGCAGTCTATGGCAGGAGGGCGAAAAACTGTTTTTT

V: TRBV7-8
size: .
D: TRBD1
length: 14
J: TRBJ1-2
CDR3: CASSFRDRDYGYTF
DNA: TGTGCCAGCAGCTTCCGGGACAGGGACTATGGCTACACCTTC

V: TRBV7-6
size: .
D: TRBD1
length: 17
J: TRBJ2-1
CDR3: CASSLGGTGVSYNEQFF
DNA: TGTGCCAGCAGCTTAGGGGGGACAGGGGTATCCTACAATGAGCAGTTCTTC

V: TRBV11-2
size: once
D: .
length: 17
J: TRBJ1-1
CDR3: CASSLLPGLRANTEAFF
DNA: TGTGCCAGCAGCCTGTTACCGGGACTCAGAGCGAACACTGAAGCTTTCTTT

V: TRBV30
size: .
D: .
length: 13
J: TRBJ2-5
CDR3: CACQLAERETQYF
DNA: TGTGCTTGTCAGTTGGCCGAGCGCGAGACCCAGTACTTC

V: TRBV5-1
size: few
D: .
length: 13
J: TRBJ2-5
CDR3: CASSFRREETQYF
DNA: TGCGCCAGCAGCTTCCGTCGCGAAGAGACCCAGTACTTC

V: TRBV7-8
size: once
D: .
length: 14
J: TRBJ2-1
CDR3: CASSDRYRDNEQFF
DNA: TGTGCCAGCAGCGACCGATACAGAGACAATGAGCAGTTCTTC

V: TRBV5-1
size: .
D: TRBD1
length: 15
J: TRBJ2-3
CDR3: CASSPDRGVTDTQYF
DNA: TGCGCCAGCAGCCCAGACAGGGGCGTTACAGATACGCAGTATTTT

V: TRBV1
size: .
D: .
length: 14
J: TRBJ1-1
CDR3: CTSSQDRGNTEAFF
DNA: TGCACCAGCAGCCAAGATCGCGGGAACACTGAAGCTTTCTTT

V: TRBV27
size: .
D: .
length: 14
J: TRBJ1-5
CDR3: CASTQSGANQPQHF
DNA: TGTGCCAGCACCCAAAGCGGGGCCAATCAGCCCCAGCATTTT

V: TRBV5-1
size: few
D: .
length: 13
J: TRBJ2-7
CDR3: CASSSGLSYEQYF
DNA: TGCGCCAGCAGCTCTGGACTTTCCTACGAGCAGTACTTC

V: TRBV27
size: few
D: TRBD2
length: 17
J: TRBJ2-2
CDR3: CASSLLAGGRSTGELFF
DNA: TGTGCCAGCAGTCTTCTAGCGGGGGGGCGGAGCACCGGGGAGCTGTTTTTT

V: TRBV5-5
size: .
D: TRBD1
length: 15
J: TRBJ1-5
CDR3: CASSSLQGSNQPQHF
DNA: TGTGCCAGCAGCAGCTTACAGGGGTCGAATCAGCCCCAGCATTTT

V: TRBV4-2
size: .
D: .
length: 15
J: TRBJ1-2
CDR3: CASSQVTEKEGGYTF
DNA: TGTGCCAGCAGCCAAGTGACGGAGAAGGAAGGTGGCTACACCTTC